This entry lists 27 T cell receptor beta chains sequenced from one sample in a study of molecular identifiers for immune sequencing clone quantification (dated by TCRdb to 2017 to 2018). Preparation of the library involved PCR. Sequencing was carried out with an Illumina HiSeq 4000. The public reads were quality trimmed at Q25 with fastp and then assembled into clones with MiXCR by TCRdb, keeping productive beta chains. One record per CDR3 amino acid sequence lists the most common genes and DNA. For this sample the table gives fewer than 350,000 distinct CDR3 sequences, of which around 21% were detected only once. The ten largest account for 0.81% of the sample. Sequencing input: naive CD8+ T cells from blood, with Jurkat cell RNA spiked in. In light of the paper, this sample's cell subset or site label describes: FACS-sorted CD8+CD4-CCR7+CD45RA+ naive T cells. The source is a human donor in good health. Some libraries in this study had Jurkat cell RNA spiked in.

This clonotype was counted ten times or more. J is TRBJ2-3 and V is TRBV19; D may be TRBD2 (6 bases). Deletions cut 6 bases from V and 6 bases from J, with 22 bases between. The CDR3 length is 16 residues. The germline gives CDR1 LNHDA, CDR2 SQIVND (reference sequence). The CDR3 sequence: CASSTLTLASTDTQYF. CDR3 DNA: TGTGCCAGTAGCACCCTTACACTAGCTTCCACGGATACGCAGTATTTT.

The chain combines TRBV2 with TRBJ1-4; perhaps TRBD1 as D (6 bases). V lost 11 bases and J lost 6, with 22 bases in between. CDR1 is SNHLY and CDR2 is FYNNEI in the germline V gene. This CDR3 comprises 15 residues. This CDR3 is CAVPFLQGTDEKLFF. CDR3 coding DNA: TGTGCCGTCCCCTTCCTCCAGGGGACTGATGAAAAACTGTTTTTT.

This clonotype was detected many times. This rearrangement joins TRBV7-9 to TRBJ2-2; TRBD1 is a possible D gene (5 bases). The CDR3 consists of 15 residues. Trimming took off 5 bases at V and 1 base at J, with 11 bases between the two ends. The V gene's germline CDR1 is SEHNR and CDR2 FQNEAQ (reference sequence). The CDR3 region is CASSRMQGNTGELFF. CDR3 coding DNA: TGTGCCAGCAGCCGGATGCAGGGGAACACCGGGGAGCTGTTTTTT.

This clonotype was observed at least ten times. The chain is built from TRBV12-3 or TRBV12-4 and TRBJ1-5, with unresolved D. V lost 5 bases and J lost 5, with 16 bases in between. CDR3 length: 15 residues. The CDR3 DNA follows: TGTGCCAGCAGTCCCCAGGCAGGTTGGGATCAGCCCCAGCATTTT. Translating gives CASSPQAGWDQPQHF.

The V and J genes are TRBV6-5 and TRBJ2-1, with 8 bases matching TRBD2. Germline V gives CDR1 MNHEY, CDR2 SVGAGI. The CDR3 runs to 16 residues. Losses at the gene ends were 1 base for V and 8 bases for J; bases not matched to a gene: 10. The CDR3 region has the DNA TGTGCCAGCAGTTACTGGAGCGGGGGAGAAAGGGATGAGCAGTTCTTC. It yields the protein CASSYWSGGERDEQFF.

This chain joins TRBV19 and TRBJ2-7; TRBD2 agrees at 7 bases. The CDR3 loop spans 15 amino acids. V dropped 3 bases and J dropped 2; count of bases not matched to a gene: 7. CDR1 is LNHDA and CDR2 is SQIVND in the germline V gene (reference sequence). The CDR3 DNA is TGTGCCAGTAGTATCGGGCCTAGCGGTACCTACGAGCAGTACTTC. Amino acids: CASSIGPSGTYEQYF.

For the CDR3, the DNA is TGTGCTAGTGGTTTGCCACAAGACCCGGGACGCTACGAGCAGTACTTC. Translating it yields CASGLPQDPGRYEQYF. This chain uses TRBV12-5 with TRBJ2-7, with D perhaps given as TRBD1 or TRBD2 (5 bases each). Deletions cut 2 bases from V and 3 bases from J, with 17 bases between. CDR1 and CDR2 from the germline V gene are LGHNT and FRNRAP. This CDR3 has 16 residues.

This clonotype came up many times. V is TRBV7-2 and J is TRBJ2-3; 8 bases agree with TRBD2. Per germline, CDR1 SGHTA and CDR2 FQGNSA. The CDR3 is 16 amino acids. V lost 1 base to trimming and J lost 7 bases; unmatched junction nucleotides: 10. CDR3: CASSLVPGGGWNTQYF. CDR3 coding DNA: TGTGCCAGCAGCTTAGTGCCCGGGGGGGGTTGGAATACGCAGTATTTT.

Points on this clonotype: A read error may explain this, as a much larger clone is one base away. The chain uses TRBV12-3 or TRBV12-4 and TRBJ1-1, with a possible D match to TRBD1 (6 bases). The CDR3 covers 15 residues. CDR3 amino acids: CASSFARTANTGAFF. In DNA form, the CDR3 reads TGTGCCAGCAGTTTTGCTCGGACAGCGAACACTGGAGCTTTCTTT.

This clonotype was counted at least ten times. This sequence joins TRBV15 and TRBJ1-4; possibly TRBD1 for D (5 bases). Between the trimmed V and J ends, which lost 2 bases and 5 bases, there was a span of 12 bases. Germline V lookup: CDR1 LNHNV, CDR2 YYDKDF (reference sequence). This CDR3 spans 15 amino acids. The CDR3 DNA sequence: TGTGCCACCAGCAGATCGGGGGACGGGAATGAAAAACTGTTTTTT. The encoded protein is CATSRSGDGNEKLFF.

This clonotype was found many times. The rearrangement links TRBV20-1 to TRBJ1-5; a possible D gene is TRBD1 (5 bases). The CDR3 totals 12 residues. Trimming removed 0 bases at V and 10 bases at J, with 10 bases between. CDR1 and CDR2 (germline): DFQATT, SNEGSKA (reference sequence). CDR3 bases: TGCAGTGCTAGAGACGGGACCTCACCCCAGCATTTT. Protein sequence: CSARDGTSPQHF.

This clonotype was detected ten times or more. This chain connects TRBV13 to TRBJ1-1; 9 nucleotides align to TRBD1. Trimming at V came to 5 bases and at J to 1 base, leaving 5 bases not matched to a gene. In germline, CDR1 is PRHDT, CDR2 FYEKMQ (reference sequence). This CDR3 spans 15 amino acids. DNA of the CDR3: TGTGCCAGCAGCGAGCGGGGACAGGGGAACACTGAAGCTTTCTTT. This codes for CASSERGQGNTEAFF. The complete variable domain, with remaining parts taken from reference TRBV13 and TRBJ1-1, reads AAGVIQSPRHLIKEKRETATLKCYPIPRHDTVYWYQQGPGQDPQFLISFYEKMQSDKGSIPDRFSAQQFSDYHSELNMSSLELGDSALYFCASSERGQGNTEAFFGQGTRLTVV.

This clonotype was detected many times. The chain joins TRBV2 to TRBJ2-1; a weak D match, TRBD2 (6 bases). The CDR3 contains 13 residues. Germline loops: CDR1 SNHLY, CDR2 FYNNEI. Trimming took off 8 bases at V and 3 bases at J, with 11 bases between the two ends. The CDR3 bases are TGTGCCAGCGAGGGACTGATCTACAATGAGCAGTTCTTC. Its protein product is CASEGLIYNEQFF.

This clonotype was recorded at least ten times. The chain employs TRBV6-5 and TRBJ1-5; no reliable D call. Germline V CDR1 and CDR2: MNHEY, SVGAGI. The V and J ends lost 2 bases and 9 bases respectively, with 11 bases between them. The CDR3 runs 13 residues. The CDR3 protein is CASSYGPSGPQHF. The CDR3 region has the DNA TGTGCCAGCAGTTACGGACCGAGCGGGCCCCAGCATTTT.

With respect to this clonotype: With a much larger clone just one base away, this may be a read error. The gene calls are TRBV4-3 and TRBJ2-5, with a weak D call TRBD1 (6 bases). Germline V gives CDR1 LGHNA, CDR2 YSLEER. This CDR3 has 14 amino acids. This CDR3 is CAGSQDRFLETQYF. The DNA of the CDR3 is TGCGCCGGCAGCCAAGACAGGTTCTTAGAGACCCAGTACTTC.

In its sample, this clonotype was seen many times. The J gene is TRBJ1-3, the V gene TRBV6-2 or TRBV6-3; no clear D gene. The CDR3 contains 15 residues. The germline gives CDR1 MNHEY, CDR2 SVGEGT. V was pared by 8 bases and J by 0 bases, with 14 bases between. CDR3 sequence reads: CASHHVRPSGNTIYF. The CDR3, as DNA: TGTGCCAGCCATCATGTACGGCCCTCTGGAAACACCATATATTTT.

This clonotype was observed a handful of times. V and J are TRBV27 and TRBJ1-5; 9 nucleotides line up with TRBD1. Germline CDR1 MNHEY, CDR2 SMNVEV (reference sequence). This CDR3 has 15 residues. Trimming removed 7 bases from V and 1 base from J; junction bases left unmatched: 5. The CDR3 DNA follows: TGTGCCAGCAAGGGACAGGGATTAAGCAATCAGCCCCAGCATTTT. It is translated as CASKGQGLSNQPQHF.

For this clonotype: Since a much larger clone is just one base distant, this may be a read error. The chain carries TRBV4-1 and TRBJ1-1, with 8 positions matching TRBD1. Per germline, CDR1 MGHRA and CDR2 YSYEKL. The CDR3 sequence is 15 residues long. V gave up 6 bases and J gave up 5 bases; unmatched junction bases: 11. DNA for the CDR3: TGCGCCAGCAGGGACAGGACAGGGCCGATTACTGAAGCTTTCTTT. Protein sequence: CASRDRTGPITEAFF.

This clonotype was seen ten or more times. This chain links TRBV7-2 with TRBJ1-1, with D hard to call. Germline CDR1 SGHTA, CDR2 FQGNSA. V lost 5 bases to trimming and J lost 0 bases, with 16 bases between them. This CDR3 contains 16 residues. The CDR3 DNA reads TGTGCCAGCAGCCCCTTTGAGAGGACGGTGAACACTGAAGCTTTCTTT. Translation: CASSPFERTVNTEAFF. The complete variable domain, with remaining parts taken from reference TRBV7-2 and TRBJ1-1, reads GAGVSQSPSNKVTEKGKDVELRCDPISGHTALYWYRQSLGQGLEFLIYFQGNSAPDKSGLPSDRFSAERTGGSVSTLTIQRTQQEDSAVYLCASSPFERTVNTEAFFGQGTRLTVV.

This clonotype was observed many times. The CDR3 sequence: CASSLTYSSYNEQFF. The CDR3 bases are TGTGCCAGCAGCTTAACTTACAGTTCCTACAATGAGCAGTTCTTC. This rearrangement joins TRBV7-3 to TRBJ2-1; no definite D call. The ends were cut back, 0 bases at V and 1 base at J, with 7 bases in the middle. There are 15 residues in the CDR3. Germline CDR1 SGHTA, CDR2 FQGTGA.

Turning to this clonotype: One end of the junction varies from germline; a read error may be responsible. The V and J genes are TRBV10-2 and TRBJ1-1; D is uncertain. The CDR3 sequence is 15 residues long. Germline CDR1 reads WSHSY; CDR2 reads SAAADI. The CDR3 DNA reads as TGCGCCAGCAACTTTGGCGACGTCATGAACACTGGAGCTTTCTTT. This codes for CASNFGDVMNTGAFF.

Ten or more counts support this clonotype. The J gene is TRBJ1-5, the V gene TRBV21-1; the table names TRBD1, a call not compared with the DNA. TRBV21-1 is designated a pseudogene. The CDR3 covers 16 residues. CDR3 DNA: TGTGCCAGCAGCAAAGGAGGCAGGGGTGGGGATCAGCCCCAGCATTTT. The encoded protein is CASSKGGRGGDQPQHF.

This clonotype was seen more than once but under ten times. The gene calls are TRBV30 and TRBJ2-1; the D gene is possibly TRBD1 (5 bases). The V gene lost 3 bases and the J gene lost 10 bases, with 7 bases spanning the gap. The CDR3 contains 10 residues. Germline CDR1 reads GTSNPN; CDR2 reads SVGIG (reference sequence). The CDR3, as DNA: TGTGCCTGGAGAAGACAGGAGCAGTTCTTC. Amino acid sequence: CAWRRQEQFF.

This clonotype was seen ten or more times. The CDR3 nucleotides read TGCAGTGCTGCGGGATTCGCCTACGAGCAGTACTTC. Translation: CSAAGFAYEQYF. The J gene is TRBJ2-7, the V gene TRBV20-1, with TRBD2 as a possible D gene (6 bases). Germline CDR1 reads DFQATT; CDR2 reads SNEGSKA (reference sequence). This CDR3 spans 12 amino acids. V lost 5 bases, J lost 2 bases, and 10 bases lay in between.

This clonotype was detected ten times or more. The chain carries TRBV20-1 and TRBJ2-7, with a weak D call TRBD2 (6 bases). Germline CDR1 is DFQATT and CDR2 is SNEGSKA (reference sequence). The V gene lost 3 bases and the J gene lost 0 bases, with 15 bases spanning the gap. This CDR3 has 15 amino acids. CDR3 DNA sequence: TGCAGTGCTAGGGACGAGCGGGCCCTCTCCTACGAGCAGTACTTC. This codes for CSARDERALSYEQYF.

A remark on this clonotype: A read error is likely, as this CDR3 ends without the conserved phenylalanine or tryptophan. CDR3 sequence (DNA): TGTGCCAGCAGTGAAAGCACGGAGGTTCGGAACTATGGCTACACCTAC. Translating it yields CASSESTEVRNYGYTY. The chain recombines TRBV2 with TRBJ1-2; D gene unclear. The ends were cut back, 2 bases at V and 2 bases at J, with 15 bases in the middle. The CDR3 is 16 residues long. The germline V gene encodes CDR1 SNHLY and CDR2 FYNNEI.

This clonotype was recorded at least ten times. The rearrangement uses TRBV2 and TRBJ1-5; D is unclear. CDR1 and CDR2 (germline): SNHLY, FYNNEI. The CDR3 spans 15 residues. Trimming shortened V by 4 bases and J by 2 bases, and 12 bases separated the two germline ends. The CDR3 is CASSGRDSGNQPQHF. The CDR3 DNA reads as TGTGCCAGCAGTGGAAGGGATAGCGGCAATCAGCCCCAGCATTTT.